This T cell receptor (beta chain) came from a study of blood T cell repertoires in COVID-19 (dated by TCRdb to 2018 to 2021). Background on the whole study: Collaborator samples came from the United States, Italy and Spain and covered acute and convalescent phases of COVID-19. The prospective study material was composed of cDNA or gDNA derived from T cells, B-cell-depleted T cells, or PBMCs. Deeply sampled blood TCRbeta repertoires from subjects exposed to, actively infected with, or recovered from COVID-19 were included in the dataset. A freely available public database, intended as a resource for researchers studying the immune response to SARS-CoV-2, is where the repertoires were released. The samples were drawn from the first 160 participants of the ongoing ImmuneRACE study and from 950 to 1,500 subjects provided by 6 global collaborators. Nearly every sample came with metadata listing a de-identified subject ID, COVID-19 status, age in years and sex. Where HLA class I and class II types were available, the types were taken from metadata supplied by the sample provider, not from assay-based typing.

Each collaborating institution followed its own protocols to collect whole blood in K2EDTA tubes. For TCRbeta analysis, collaborators shipped samples in one of three forms: frozen whole blood, isolated PBMCs, or DNA extracted from either of those sample types. Summary of the overall study and its limitations: How much clinical and demographic metadata was included differed by source and by participant, and the metadata was provided uncurated.

CDR1 is given as SGHNT and CDR2 as YYREEE, both from the germline V gene (reference sequence). The CDR3 starts with the cysteine, ends with the phenylalanine, and has 14 residues. Left in the record is the CDR3 DNA by itself, 42 bases read in frame from the first base. The V and J ends are trimmed by 3 bases and 13 bases, leaving 17 bases between them. TCRbeta CDR3 regions were amplified from genomic DNA using the immunoSEQ Assay, a bias-controlled multiplex PCR. Per the original workflow: The number of nucleated cells in each sample was estimated from the amplification of reference gene primers within the assay. To quantify the absolute abundance of each unique TCRbeta CDR3 rearrangement, sequence reads were collapsed and filtered. For each sample, productive Simpson clonality was calculated as the square root of Simpson's diversity index across productive rearrangements. TCRdb limited this immuneACCESS table to in-frame rearrangements with V and J called. A share of clones is missing; checked studies link under half to unresolved V genes, and the rest is unexplained. That table supplies the V and J calls and clone size; D and trimming were determined from the DNA. This sample is represented by under 300,000 clones; 85% to 90% of them were singletons. Of the sample, about 4% falls within the top ten clones.

Points on this clone: The specificity of this receptor is unknown. No qualities accompany the bases; no much larger clone lies one base away.

The clonotype was recovered from a man younger than 30 with active or convalescent COVID-19. The sequence joins TRBV5-4 to TRBJ1-6; the D region possibly corresponds to TRBD1 (5 bases align). Sequenced: peripheral blood. Here the CDR3 is given as CASSSGLVDGPLHF. The nucleotides read TGTGCCAGCAGCTCGGGACTTGTCGACGGGCCCCTCCACTTT.